A selection of T cell receptor beta chains follows, all from one sample in a study of blood T cell repertoires in COVID-19. Clones were sequenced by immunoSEQ multiplex PCR, and TCRdb holds only the in-frame ones, with some missing. The table lists 400,000 or so clones, 75% to 90% of them singletons. The sample taken for sequencing was PBMCs or T cells enriched from blood (not recorded which). These receptors were collected from a man in his thirties or forties who had recovered from COVID-19. CDR3s include the opening cysteine and the closing phenylalanine or tryptophan. Fields, in order: clone size, D gene, J gene, V gene, CDR3 DNA, CDR3 protein. The D gene is left open where the match is weak. A clone size is listed for some rows: how often the clone was seen (once, few, many), or a class if it is expanded.

NA TRBD2 TRBJ2-2 TRBV4-1 TGCGCCAGCAGGCAGATAACGGGAGGCGCTGGGACCGGGGAGCTGTTTTTT CASRQITGGAGTGELFF
NA NA TRBJ2-7 TRBV5-1 TGCGCCAGCAGCTCCGGGACTCCAAGGGAGCAGTACTTC CASSSGTPREQYF
NA TRBD1 TRBJ1-4 TRBV19 TGTGCCAGTAGTATAACCTTCGGGACAGCTAATGAAAAACTGTTTTTT CASSITFGTANEKLFF
NA NA TRBJ2-1 TRBV4-2 TGTGCCAGCAGCCAAGAACCCGGGAGCTTTGCAAATGAGCAGTTCTTC CASSQEPGSFANEQFF
NA NA TRBJ2-3 TRBV19 TGTGCCAGTAGTATGAGGCGTGAAGCGGGCTCCACAGATACGCAGTATTTT CASSMRREAGSTDTQYF
NA NA TRBJ1-2 TRBV28 TGTGCCAGCAGTTTACCTACTCCCCGTGGTGGCTACACCTTC CASSLPTPRGGYTF
NA TRBD2 TRBJ2-5 TRBV15 TGTGCCACCCGCGAACTAGCGGGAGTTGGAGAGACCCAGTACTTC CATRELAGVGETQYF
NA TRBD1 TRBJ1-3 TRBV3-1/TRBV3-2 TGTGCCAGCAGTGCGGACAGGCGGATGACTGGAAACACCATATATTTT CASSADRRMTGNTIYF
NA TRBD1 TRBJ1-2 TRBV10-3 TGTGCCATCAGTGAGTCCCCTGGACAGGGGGCCGGTGGCTACACCTTC CAISESPGQGAGGYTF
once TRBD1 TRBJ1-2 TRBV18 TGTGCCAGCTCACTGGACAGGGGGTATGGCTACACCTTC CASSLDRGYGYTF
NA TRBD1 TRBJ1-5 TRBV2 TGTGCCAGCAGTGGCCAAGTCCCGGGACAGGGGGCCGGTCAGCCCCAGCATTTT CASSGQVPGQGAGQPQHF
NA NA TRBJ2-7 TRBV10-3 TGTGCCATCAGTGCAGGGGTCGAGTACGAGCAGTACTTC CAISAGVEYEQYF
NA NA TRBJ1-2 TRBV6-5 TGTGCCAGCAATAGGTTGGGGCTGAGGAATGGCTACACCTTC CASNRLGLRNGYTF
NA NA TRBJ2-7 TRBV12-5 TGTGCTAGTGGTTTGTCGGTGGGCACCACCTACGAGCAGTACTTC CASGLSVGTTYEQYF
NA TRBD1 TRBJ1-2 TRBV7-9 TGTGCCAGCAGCCGCCATTACCGGGACAGCAAAATTGGCTACACCTTC CASSRHYRDSKIGYTF
NA NA TRBJ2-5 TRBV5-1 TGCGCCAGCAGCTCGACAGTTCAAGAGACCCAGTACTTC CASSSTVQETQYF
NA TRBD2 TRBJ2-7 TRBV13 TGTGCCAGCAGCAACAGACTAGCGGGAGACGACGAGCAGTACTTC CASSNRLAGDDEQYF
NA NA TRBJ1-1 TRBV21-1 TGTGCCAGCAGCAGGACAGGGTGGATGAACACTGAAGCTTTCTTT CASSRTGWMNTEAFF
NA TRBD1 TRBJ1-4 TRBV6-5 TGTGCCAGCAGCCCACAGGGGGTCAGTGAAAAACTGTTTTTT CASSPQGVSEKLFF
NA TRBD2 TRBJ2-1 TRBV7-9 TGTGCCAGCAGCCCTCGCGGGGGGGACAATGAGCAGTTCTTC CASSPRGGDNEQFF
NA TRBD1 TRBJ2-1 TRBV28 TGTGCCAGCAGGTCCGGGACAGGGGCTTACAATGAGCAGTTCTTC CASRSGTGAYNEQFF
NA NA TRBJ2-7 TRBV30 TGTGCCTGGAGTGCGAGGGACGAGCAGTACTTC CAWSARDEQYF
NA NA TRBJ2-1 TRBV11-1 TGTGCCAGCAGCTTAGCCTCTAGGGGTGAGCAGTTCTTC CASSLASRGEQFF
NA TRBD1 TRBJ1-5 TRBV7-8 TGTGCCAGCAGCTTAGCGAGGACAGGGGTTCAGCCCCAGCATTTT CASSLARTGVQPQHF
NA TRBD2 TRBJ2-5 TRBV7-6 TGTGCCAGCAGCTCGATGACTAGCGGATTCCAAGAGACCCAGTACTTC CASSSMTSGFQETQYF
NA NA TRBJ1-5 TRBV18 TGTGCCAGCTCACAAAGCACCACTAGATCATCCCCGCCCCAGCATTTT CASSQSTTRSSPPQHF
NA TRBD2 TRBJ2-3 TRBV7-3 TGTGCCAGCAGCCCGTCAGCGGGGGCCCCCACAGATACGCAGTATTTT CASSPSAGAPTDTQYF
once TRBD2 TRBJ2-1 TRBV12-5 TGTGCTAGTGGTTTGCCCTCGCCTAGCGGGGTCTATGAGCAGTTCTTC CASGLPSPSGVYEQFF
NA NA TRBJ2-2 TRBV3-1/TRBV3-2 TGTGCCAGCAGCCAAGAAGGGGCACTGGCGAACACCGGGGAGCTGTTTTTT CASSQEGALANTGELFF
NA TRBD1 TRBJ1-1 TRBV28 TGTGCCAGCAGGGAGGGACAGGGGGCGGTTGGGGCTTTCTTT CASREGQGAVGAFF
NA NA TRBJ2-1 TRBV5-1 TGCGCCAGCAGCTTGGGTTCTAGCCTGGCGGATGAGCAGTTCTTC CASSLGSSLADEQFF
once NA TRBJ2-3 TRBV10-3 TGTGCCACTACTGGGGGCTCGGATAGCACAGATACGCAGTATTTT CATTGGSDSTDTQYF
NA NA TRBJ2-7 TRBV6-4 TGTGCCAGCAGTAAGACAGGTTACGAGCAGTACTTC CASSKTGYEQYF
NA NA TRBJ1-2 TRBV5-1 TGCGCCAGCAGCTCTGAGGGGGTGACGCGGGGCTACACCTTC CASSSEGVTRGYTF
NA NA TRBJ2-1 TRBV13 TGTGCCAGCAGCGATGTAGATAACAATGAGCAGTTCTTC CASSDVDNNEQFF
once NA TRBJ1-2 TRBV6-5 TGTGCCAGCAGTTCGACACTTAACTATGGCTACACCTTC CASSSTLNYGYTF
NA TRBD2 TRBJ2-3 TRBV5-6 TGTGCCAGCAGCCCCCTAGCGGGGAGCACAGATACGCAGTATTTT CASSPLAGSTDTQYF
NA TRBD1 TRBJ1-2 TRBV7-8 TGTGCCAGCAGTAGACAGGGGGCCGATGGCTACACCTTC CASSRQGADGYTF
NA NA TRBJ2-5 TRBV24-1 TGTGCCACCAGTGATTACCTGGGGGGAGGAGAGACCCAGTACTTC CATSDYLGGGETQYF
NA NA TRBJ2-1 TRBV6-5 TGTGCCAGCAGTTTGGGGGCCGGGAGGATGTTCTTC CASSLGAGRMFF
NA NA TRBJ2-4 TRBV18 TGTGCCAGCTCACCAACCGGTCCGCGGGACATTCAGTACTTC CASSPTGPRDIQYF
NA NA TRBJ1-2 TRBV6-5 TGTGCCGGCACCGCTGGCCCCGATGGCTACACCTTC CAGTAGPDGYTF
NA TRBD2 TRBJ2-7 TRBV28 TGTGCCAGCAGTCCAACCGTGGTAGCGGGACCCTACGAGCAGTACTTC CASSPTVVAGPYEQYF
NA NA TRBJ2-5 TRBV9 TGTGCCAGCAGCGTTCAGGTTGGCGAGACCCAGTACTTC CASSVQVGETQYF
once NA TRBJ2-7 TRBV28 TGTGCCAGCAGTCACTCCTACGAGCAGTACTTC CASSHSYEQYF
NA NA TRBJ1-3 TRBV6-6 TGTGCCAGCAGGGGGCCCCTAAGGATCTCTGGAAACACCATATATTTT CASRGPLRISGNTIYF
NA TRBD1 TRBJ2-7 TRBV15 TGTGCCACAGCGGACAGGGTGGCCTACGAGCAGTACTTC CATADRVAYEQYF
NA TRBD2 TRBJ2-1 TRBV6-5 TGTGCCAGCAGTCCTAGCGGGAGTGGCAATGAGCAGTTCTTC CASSPSGSGNEQFF
NA NA TRBJ1-4 TRBV30 TGTGCCTGGAGTGTACACAGTGAAATGAATGAAAAACTGTTTTTT CAWSVHSEMNEKLFF
NA TRBD1 TRBJ2-2 TRBV24-1 TGTGCCACACAGGGGACAGGGGGAACCGGGGAGCTGTTTTTT CATQGTGGTGELFF
NA TRBD2 TRBJ2-7 TRBV5-4 TGTGCCAGCAGCTCAGCTCGCGGGAGCGGCTACGAGCAGTACTTC CASSSARGSGYEQYF
NA TRBD1 TRBJ1-2 TRBV5-6 TGTGCCAGCAGCCCTCGTCCGGGACAGGGAAACTATGGCTACACCTTC CASSPRPGQGNYGYTF
once NA TRBJ1-2 TRBV10-3 TGTGCCATCAGTGAGTCGGCGAGGGACTATGGCTACACCTTC CAISESARDYGYTF
NA NA TRBJ2-7 TRBV6-5 TGTGCCAGCCGCCAAGGAGGGCCAAACGAGCAGTACTTC CASRQGGPNEQYF
NA TRBD1 TRBJ2-5 TRBV27 TGTGCCAGCAGTTTAAACAGGGGGGAGACCCAGTACTTC CASSLNRGETQYF
NA NA TRBJ2-7 TRBV27 TGTGCCAGCAGCAGGGGCCGTGCCGAGCAGTACTTC CASSRGRAEQYF
NA NA TRBJ1-6 TRBV27 TGTGCCAGCAGTTATTTTGAAGCTAGTTCACCCCTCCACTTT CASSYFEASSPLHF
NA TRBD1 TRBJ1-2 TRBV3-1/TRBV3-2 TGTGCCAGCAGCCAGCCCGGGACAGGCTATGGCTACACCTTC CASSQPGTGYGYTF